One and the same sample provided the 25 T cell receptor beta chains below, sequenced in a study of blood T cell repertoires in COVID-19 (dated by TCRdb to about 2020). The library relied on the immunoSEQ multiplex PCR assay. Sourced from immuneACCESS, this table was stored by TCRdb with only in-frame sequences that have V and J called. A share of the clones is absent; for the studies checked, an unresolved V gene accounts for under half, and the remainder has no known explanation. The sample table shows approximately 230,000 clones, and around 80% are seen once. The ten largest clonotypes hold around 4.1% of the sample. The sequenced sample was peripheral blood. All receptors derive from a woman aged 35 to 49 with active or convalescent COVID-19.

The chain has TRBV7-2 and TRBJ2-5; D is possibly TRBD2 (6 bases). The V gene's germline CDR1 is SGHTA and CDR2 FQGNSA. This CDR3 region has 14 residues. Deletions cut 9 bases from V and 2 bases from J, with 16 bases between. DNA of the CDR3: TGTGCCAGTCCTGGGGGGTTTACACAAGAGACCCAGTACTTC. Protein sequence: CASPGGFTQETQYF. Full variable domain (remainder filled in from reference TRBV7-2 and TRBJ2-5): GAGVSQSPSNKVTEKGKDVELRCDPISGHTALYWYRQSLGQGLEFLIYFQGNSAPDKSGLPSDRFSAERTGGSVSTLTIQRTQQEDSAVYLCASPGGFTQETQYFGPGTRLLVL.

The rearrangement links TRBV5-1 to TRBJ2-1, with 10 bases that match TRBD2. CDR3 length equals 14 residues. CDR1 SGHRS and CDR2 YFSETQ come from the germline V gene. Trimming took 2 bases from V and 5 from J; bases not matched to a gene: 1. CDR3 region: CASSFSGGNNEQFF. The DNA of the CDR3 is TGCGCCAGCAGCTTTAGCGGGGGGAACAATGAGCAGTTCTTC.

The rearrangement joins TRBV27 to TRBJ2-3; maybe TRBD2 (6 bases). Per germline, CDR1 MNHEY and CDR2 SMNVEV (reference sequence). The V gene lost 6 bases and the J gene lost 0 bases, with 16 bases spanning the gap. The CDR3 is 16 amino acids. Here the CDR3 reads CASSKSRGTSTDTQYF. The DNA of the CDR3 is TGTGCCAGCAGCAAATCCAGAGGGACTAGCACAGATACGCAGTATTTT.

J is TRBJ1-2 and V is TRBV9; TRBD1 aligns across 7 bases. The CDR3 loop spans 13 amino acids. Germline CDR1 SGDLS, CDR2 YYNGEE. The ends lost 3 bases at V and 6 bases at J; junction bases unmatched: 5. The DNA for the CDR3 is TGTGCCAGCAGCGCAGGACAGGTCGATGGCTACACCTTC. It encodes CASSAGQVDGYTF.

This clone appeared a few times. This rearrangement joins TRBV13 to TRBJ2-7, with a possible D match to TRBD1 (6 bases). The germline V and J ends were trimmed by 5 bases and 2 bases, with 13 bases remaining between them. Germline assignment: CDR1 PRHDT and CDR2 FYEKMQ (reference sequence). This CDR3 comprises 14 residues. CDR3 protein: CASSKGDTPYEQYF. The CDR3 coding sequence is TGTGCCAGCAGCAAAGGGGACACTCCCTACGAGCAGTACTTC. The full variable domain, its missing parts supplied by reference TRBV13 and TRBJ2-7, is AAGVIQSPRHLIKEKRETATLKCYPIPRHDTVYWYQQGPGQDPQFLISFYEKMQSDKGSIPDRFSAQQFSDYHSELNMSSLELGDSALYFCASSKGDTPYEQYFGPGTRLTVT.

The V gene is TRBV5-1, the J gene TRBJ1-3; possibly TRBD1 for D (5 bases). CDR1 is SGHRS, CDR2 YFSETQ, per germline. V lost 0 bases and J 4 bases, leaving 11 bases between the germline ends. The CDR3 has 15 amino acids. The chain's CDR3 is CASSLVSGSGNTIYF. In nucleotides, the CDR3 is TGCGCCAGCAGCTTGGTGTCAGGGTCAGGAAACACCATATATTTT. The complete variable domain, with remaining parts taken from reference TRBV5-1 and TRBJ1-3, reads KAGVTQTPRYLIKTRGQQVTLSCSPISGHRSVSWYQQTPGQGLQFLFEYFSETQRNKGNFPGRFSGRQFSNSRSEMNVSTLELGDSALYLCASSLVSGSGNTIYFGEGSWLTVV.

A word on this clone: A much bigger clone sits one base away, suggesting this may be a read error. The chain carries TRBV9 and TRBJ2-1; 15 nucleotides match TRBD2. Germline values: CDR1 SGDLS, CDR2 YYNGEE. CDR3 size: 15 residues. V lost 4 bases to trimming and J lost 7 bases; unmatched junction nucleotides: 3. This CDR3 is CASSLGLAGGNEQFF. The DNA of the CDR3 is TGTGCCAGCAGCCTGGGACTAGCGGGGGGTAATGAGCAGTTCTTC.

This chain joins TRBV5-6 and TRBJ1-3; D is undetermined. From germline, CDR1 is SGHDT and CDR2 YYEEEE. Trimming pared 4 bases from V and 3 bases from J, leaving 8 bases between. CDR3 length: 13 residues. CDR3 in amino acids: CASSTPLGNTIYF. CDR3 in DNA: TGTGCCAGCAGCACCCCACTTGGAAACACCATATATTTT.

This chain connects TRBV11-2 to TRBJ2-7; TRBD2 is a possible D gene (5 bases). The CDR3 has 14 residues. CDR1 SGHAT and CDR2 FQNNGV come from the germline V gene. Trimming left V 5 bases short and J 3 bases short, with 14 bases between. The DNA for the CDR3 is TGTGCCAGCAGCCAAGATGGGGAGTACTACGAGCAGTACGTC. It is translated as CASSQDGEYYEQYV.

This CDR3 reads CASSLLAGEQFF. The CDR3 DNA follows: TGTGCCAGCAGCTTATTAGCGGGTGAGCAGTTCTTC. The chain carries TRBV7-3 and TRBJ2-1; TRBD2 matches at 7 bases. The V and J ends lost 2 bases and 9 bases, in that order; junction bases with no gene match: 1. The CDR3 sequence is 12 residues long. Germline V gene lookup returns CDR1 SGHTA and CDR2 FQGTGA.

The chain joins TRBV7-9 to TRBJ1-6; 7 bases are a match to TRBD1. The CDR3 is 15 amino acids. With V trimmed by 3 bases and J by 7 bases, 6 bases remained unmatched. The germline CDR1 and CDR2 sequences are SEHNR and FQNEAQ (reference sequence). The CDR3 DNA reads TGTGCCAGCAGCTTGAACCGGGACAGAAATTCACCCCTCCACTTT. It encodes CASSLNRDRNSPLHF.

A note on this clone: Different DNA sequences within this sample yield the same CDR3. The rearrangement uses TRBV19 and TRBJ1-1; 8 bases fit TRBD1. Germline-derived CDR1 and CDR2 are LNHDA and SQIVND (reference sequence). This CDR3 is built from 14 residues. V trimming: 6 bases; J trimming: 5 bases; junction bases outside the gene matches: 8. As DNA, the CDR3 is TGTGCCAGTAGGGCAGGGGGCAAAGATACTGAAGCTTTCTTT. Its translation: CASRAGGKDTEAFF.

This chain joins TRBV9 and TRBJ1-1; 9 nucleotides line up with TRBD1. V trimming: 3 bases; J trimming: 6 bases; junction bases outside the gene matches: 9. This CDR3 comprises 15 residues. The germline V gene has CDR1 SGDLS and CDR2 YYNGEE. CDR3 nucleotides: TGTGCCAGCAGCGCACGGACAGGGGAGGAGGCTGAAGCTTTCTTT. Amino acids: CASSARTGEEAEAFF.

This clone has only one observation. V usage is TRBV5-1 and J usage is TRBJ1-1; D is uncertain. Trimming pared 3 bases from V and 1 base from J, leaving 10 bases between. The CDR3 covers 14 residues. Germline V gene lookup returns CDR1 SGHRS and CDR2 YFSETQ. Here the CDR3 reads CASSSDPGNTEAFF. CDR3 nucleotides: TGCGCCAGCAGCTCCGATCCAGGGAACACTGAAGCTTTCTTT.

DNA for the CDR3: TGTGCCAGTAGTACCTCCGGGACTGGAAGGAGTGAGCAGTACTTC. This translates into CASSTSGTGRSEQYF. The chain combines TRBV19 with TRBJ2-7, with D perhaps TRBD2 (6 bases). Trimming took 4 bases from V and 7 from J, leaving 20 bases between them. The CDR3 totals 15 residues. From germline, CDR1 is LNHDA and CDR2 SQIVND (reference sequence).

This chain uses TRBV2 with TRBJ2-1, with no clear D. The CDR3 totals 16 residues. V was cut by 2 bases and J by 2 bases, with 13 bases left in between. Germline V gene lookup returns CDR1 SNHLY and CDR2 FYNNEI. CDR3 nucleotide sequence: TGTGCCAGCAGTGAACGTGGTCTCCCGGCCTACAATGAGCAGTTCTTC. Its translation is CASSERGLPAYNEQFF.

In its sample, this clone was seen a few times. The CDR3 DNA reads TGTGCCAGCAGCTTGGACGTCAGAACCTATGGCTACACCTTC. Translated, it gives CASSLDVRTYGYTF. The rearrangement links TRBV5-6 to TRBJ1-2; D remains unclear. V lost 0 bases and J 4 bases, leaving 10 bases between the germline ends. The CDR3 length is 14 residues. Germline V gene lookup returns CDR1 SGHDT and CDR2 YYEEEE.

With regard to this clone: This clone may be a read error of a much larger clone one base away. Within the sample, other DNA sequences also encode this same CDR3. V is TRBV19 and J is TRBJ1-1, with TRBD1 as a possible D gene (6 bases). The V gene's germline CDR1 is LNHDA and CDR2 SQIVND (reference sequence). The CDR3 contains 13 residues. The germline V and J ends were trimmed by 3 bases and 3 bases, with 8 bases remaining between them. The DNA for the CDR3 is TGTGCCAGTAGTATTAAGGGGGACACTGAAGCTTTCTTT. Residues: CASSIKGDTEAFF.

V is TRBV5-1 and J is TRBJ1-6, with a tentative D call TRBD1 (5 bases). V gave up 5 bases and J gave up 0 bases, with 15 bases separating them. Looked up from germline, CDR1 is SGHRS and CDR2 is YFSETQ. This CDR3 region has 17 residues. CDR3 bases: TGCGCCAGCAGAACAAACCCCGACAGCTCCTATAATTCACCCCTCCACTTT. Translating gives CASRTNPDSSYNSPLHF.

This rearrangement joins TRBV30 to TRBJ1-5; D is unresolved. The ends were cut back, 1 base at V and 0 bases at J, with 10 bases in the middle. The CDR3 consists of 15 residues. Germline CDR1 GTSNPN, CDR2 SVGIG (reference sequence). CDR3 nucleotides: TGTGCCTGGAGTGGGGCAGAGTATAGCAATCAGCCCCAGCATTTT. Translating it yields CAWSGAEYSNQPQHF.

A single count supports this clone. The chain carries TRBV5-1 and TRBJ1-4; D is uncertain. The length of the CDR3 is 15 residues. Germline CDR1 and CDR2: SGHRS and YFSETQ. Trimming pared 3 bases from V and 11 bases from J, leaving 20 bases between. The CDR3 is CASSSFPGPGQKLFF. CDR3 in DNA: TGCGCCAGCAGCTCCTTCCCGGGTCCTGGTCAGAAACTGTTTTTT. The whole variable domain, filled in from reference TRBV5-1 and TRBJ1-4, reads KAGVTQTPRYLIKTRGQQVTLSCSPISGHRSVSWYQQTPGQGLQFLFEYFSETQRNKGNFPGRFSGRQFSNSRSEMNVSTLELGDSALYLCASSSFPGPGQKLFFGSGTQLSVL.

The chain is built from TRBV14 and TRBJ1-2; 9 nucleotides match TRBD1. Unmatched junction bases numbered 5, after V lost 4 bases and J lost 2 bases. Germline-derived CDR1 and CDR2 are SGHDN and FVKESK. This CDR3 is 15 amino acids long. The CDR3 DNA follows: TGTGCCAGCAGCCCGGACAGGGGTCGAAACTATGGCTACACCTTC. Residues: CASSPDRGRNYGYTF. Full variable domain (outside the CDR3, taken from reference TRBV14 and TRBJ1-2): EAGVTQFPSHSVIEKGQTVTLRCDPISGHDNLYWYRRVMGKEIKFLLHFVKESKQDESGMPNNRFLAERTGGTYSTLKVQPAELEDSGVYFCASSPDRGRNYGYTFGSGTRLTVV.

V is TRBV6-6 and J is TRBJ1-2, with 9 bases identical to TRBD1. V shed 3 bases and J 5 bases; nucleotides not matched to a gene: 4. The CDR3 extends over 14 amino acids. CDR1 and CDR2 (germline): MNHNY, SVGAGI (reference sequence). CDR3 sequence: CASSYFGTGYGYTF. CDR3 DNA: TGTGCCAGCAGTTATTTCGGGACAGGGTATGGCTACACCTTC.

The table lists this clone with a few counts. J is TRBJ1-1 and V is TRBV5-1; D unclear. Germline loops: CDR1 SGHRS, CDR2 YFSETQ. The CDR3 runs 14 residues. V lost 5 bases to trimming and J lost 2 bases, with 13 bases between them. The CDR3 region has the DNA TGCGCCAGCAGGCCAGCTTTAGCAAACACTGAAGCTTTCTTT. Protein sequence: CASRPALANTEAFF.

There are a few counts of this clone. The chain combines TRBV2 with TRBJ1-6; TRBD1 matches at 9 bases. V lost 4 bases and J lost 17; bases outside the gene matches: 3. Germline V gene sequence: CDR1 SNHLY, CDR2 FYNNEI. CDR3 size: 11 residues. The chain's CDR3 is CASSVGDRVHF. DNA of the CDR3: TGTGCCAGCAGTGTTGGGGACAGGGTCCACTTT.